This T cell receptor (beta chain) originates from a study of blood T cell repertoires in COVID-19. Study at large: Material from acute and convalescent COVID-19 was sourced from the United States, Italy and Spain. The analysed material was cDNA or gDNA that came from T cells, B-cell-depleted T cells, or PBMCs.

During active infection, Seattle patients enrolled and were then monitored through disease. Original processing notes: Amplification of reference gene primers provided the estimated nucleated cell counts. Assay: immunoSEQ multiplex PCR; the TCRdb copy retains only in-frame clones and omits some. D and trimming come from the DNA, and the V and J calls and clone size come from that table. Altogether about 250,000 clones are present, 86% being singletons, with the ten largest covering 5.5% to 6%. Per the germline V gene, CDR1 is SGHVS and CDR2 is FNYEAQ. The V gene lost 5 bases and the J gene lost 5 bases, with 15 bases spanning the gap. The CDR3 has 15 residues.

The material sequenced was peripheral blood. This TCR derives from a woman older than 75 with COVID-19, enrolled during active disease. The gene calls are TRBV7-6 and TRBJ1-4; D gene ambiguous. The CDR3: CASSPRLDLNEKLFF. Here the CDR3 DNA reads TGTGCCAGCAGCCCCCGACTCGACTTAAATGAAAAACTGTTTTTT.